The 20 T cell receptor beta chains reported below all come from one sample, sequenced in a study of T cell repertoires in cytomegalovirus infection. MiXCR, run by TCRdb on the reads, gives a single entry per CDR3 protein. The sample contains some 300,000 distinct CDR3 sequences, about 17% of which appear only once. The specimen sequenced was PBMCs. These receptors originate from a human donor in good health (CMV status not recorded). Some clones in this sample may be carry-over from other donors' samples.

This clonotype has only a few counts. This chain uses TRBV28 with TRBJ1-1; D is undetermined. The V gene lost 3 bases and the J gene lost 0 bases, with 8 bases spanning the gap. The CDR3 contains 14 residues. Germline V lookup: CDR1 MDHEN, CDR2 SYDVKM. The CDR3 DNA reads as TGTGCCAGCAGTTTTCCCCCCATGAACACTGAAGCTTTCTTT. Translation gives CASSFPPMNTEAFF. The full variable domain, with the rest looked up from reference TRBV28 and TRBJ1-1, is DVKVTQSSRYLVKRTGEKVFLECVQDMDHENMFWYRQDPGLGLRLIYFSYDVKMKEKGDIPEGYSVSREKKERFSLILESASTNQTSMYLCASSFPPMNTEAFFGQGTRLTVV.

This clonotype was picked up many times. V usage is TRBV7-2 and J usage is TRBJ1-5; 7 bases map to TRBD1. With 1 base clipped from V and 6 bases from J, the junction kept 9 bases outside the gene matches. The CDR3 runs 16 residues. Germline-derived CDR1 and CDR2 are SGHTA and FQGNSA. The CDR3 DNA follows: TGTGCCAGCAGCTTAGTAGGGGGCGGCCCCGGTCAGCCCCAGCATTTT. It translates to CASSLVGGGPGQPQHF.

This clonotype was counted between two and nine times. The CDR3 is CASSNERNTEAFF. The CDR3 DNA follows: TGTGCCAGCAGTAATGAGAGGAACACTGAAGCTTTCTTT. The V and J genes are TRBV2 and TRBJ1-1; D gene uncertain. The CDR3 is 13 amino acids. The germline CDR1 and CDR2 sequences are SNHLY and FYNNEI. V was pared by 5 bases and J by 1 base, with 8 bases between.

Only a few counts were recorded for this clonotype. This CDR3 is CASSQPRTGSRSPLHF. CDR3 bases: TGCGCCAGCAGCCAACCCCGGACAGGGTCAAGATCACCCCTCCACTTT. The chain carries TRBV4-1 and TRBJ1-6, with 8 positions matching TRBD1. Germline-derived CDR1 and CDR2 are MGHRA and YSYEKL. V lost 2 bases, J lost 10 bases, and 10 bases stayed unmatched. There are 16 residues in the CDR3.

This clonotype was picked up a small number of times. This sequence joins TRBV20-1 and TRBJ1-5, with D possibly being TRBD1 (5 bases). This CDR3 comprises 14 residues. Germline V lookup: CDR1 DFQATT, CDR2 SNEGSKA (reference sequence). Trimming cost V 4 bases and J 4 bases, with 14 bases left between them. CDR3 sequence: CSANLRGGNQPQHF. DNA of the CDR3: TGCAGTGCTAACCTCCGGGGGGGGAATCAGCCCCAGCATTTT.

The chain is built from TRBV15 and TRBJ1-1; TRBD1 agrees at 8 bases. The germline CDR1 and CDR2 sequences are LNHNV and YYDKDF (reference sequence). With V trimmed by 9 bases and J by 5 bases, 8 bases remained unmatched. This CDR3 has 13 residues. CDR3 region: CATGTGRGTEAFF. CDR3 bases: TGTGCCACTGGGACAGGCAGAGGAACTGAAGCTTTCTTT.

This clonotype has a count of ten or more. The genes are TRBV7-2 and TRBJ1-6; tentative D call: TRBD1 (6 bases). Trimming pared 1 base from V and 4 bases from J, leaving 17 bases between. CDR3 length equals 18 residues. Germline V gene lookup returns CDR1 SGHTA and CDR2 FQGNSA. The CDR3 is CASSLVASGAEYNSPLHF. CDR3 DNA sequence: TGTGCCAGCAGCTTAGTAGCCTCAGGGGCCGAATATAATTCACCCCTCCACTTT.

There are a few counts of this clonotype. The chain joins TRBV20-1 to TRBJ2-5, with D perhaps TRBD1 (6 bases). The CDR3 is 12 residues long. Trimming removed 8 bases from V and 1 base from J, with 11 bases in between. Germline loops: CDR1 DFQATT, CDR2 SNEGSKA (reference sequence). The CDR3 nucleotides are TGCAGTTGGACAGACCTCCAAGAGACCCAGTACTTC. Translating it yields CSWTDLQETQYF.

This clonotype was seen a few times. Its ends do not fully match the called genes, so a read error is possible. The rearrangement uses TRBV4-1 and TRBJ1-3, with D hard to call. Germline CDR1 MGHRA, CDR2 YSYEKL. The CDR3 totals 13 residues. The CDR3 sequence: CASSQAFGNTIYF. CDR3 in DNA: TGTGCCAGCAGCCAAGCGTTTGGTAACACCATATATTTT.

This clonotype came up many times. The chain couples TRBV7-2 to TRBJ1-5, with a weak D call TRBD1 (6 bases). V dropped 5 bases and J dropped 9 bases, with 20 bases sitting between them. Germline V gene data show CDR1 as SGHTA and CDR2 as FQGNSA. There are 15 residues in the CDR3. CDR3 amino acids: CASSPQTGFQGPQHF. The DNA for the CDR3 is TGTGCCAGCAGCCCCCAGACAGGCTTTCAGGGGCCCCAGCATTTT.

This chain uses TRBV4-3 with TRBJ2-1; 11 bases match TRBD2. Germline CDR1 is LGHNA and CDR2 is YSLEER. V was clipped by 3 bases and J by 5 bases; unmatched bases: 15. The CDR3 is made up of 19 amino acids. The DNA of the CDR3 is TGCGCCAGCAGCCAGACCTCCCACGTACTAGCGGGGGCCCACAATGAGCAGTTCTTC. This sequence encodes CASSQTSHVLAGAHNEQFF.

This clonotype was seen a single time. This may be a read error, as it is one base from a much larger clone. The chain uses TRBV11-2 and TRBJ2-1; 8 bases match TRBD2. Germline loops: CDR1 SGHAT, CDR2 FQNNGV. V was pared by 3 bases and J by 8 bases, with 6 bases of the junction left unmatched. The CDR3 is made up of 14 amino acids. The CDR3 DNA reads as TGTGCCAGCAGCTTGCGGGGGGCGCAGGATGAGCAGTTCTTC. Residues: CASSLRGAQDEQFF.

This clonotype was seen a handful of times. This chain connects TRBV6-8 to TRBJ2-7; a possible D gene is TRBD1 (6 bases). Per germline, CDR1 MNHGY and CDR2 SAAAGT. V was shortened by 7 bases and J by 3 bases, with 10 bases between the two germline ends. The CDR3 sequence is 12 residues long. The CDR3 sequence is CASMDSIYEQYF. In DNA, the CDR3 is TGTGCCAGCATGGACAGTATCTACGAGCAGTACTTC.

This clonotype was detected only once. The genes are TRBV5-1 and TRBJ2-1; D uncertain. V was pared by 3 bases and J by 5 bases, with 12 bases between. Germline V lookup: CDR1 SGHRS, CDR2 YFSETQ. CDR3 size: 14 residues. DNA for the CDR3: TGCGCCAGCAGCTCTACATCAACTGACAATGAGCAGTTCTTC. Translating it yields CASSSTSTDNEQFF. The whole variable domain, filled in from reference TRBV5-1 and TRBJ2-1, reads KAGVTQTPRYLIKTRGQQVTLSCSPISGHRSVSWYQQTPGQGLQFLFEYFSETQRNKGNFPGRFSGRQFSNSRSEMNVSTLELGDSALYLCASSSTSTDNEQFFGPGTRLTVL.

This chain connects TRBV12-3 or TRBV12-4 to TRBJ2-7; D uncertain. The CDR3 contains 14 residues. The V end was cut by 3 bases, the J end by 5 bases, with 14 bases between. CDR3 nucleotide sequence: TGTGCCAGCAGTTTCCAGGTTGTTGGGGACGAGCAGTACTTC. It translates to CASSFQVVGDEQYF.

This clonotype was seen more than once but under ten times. The J gene is TRBJ2-1, the V gene TRBV7-9, with TRBD2 matching over 12 bases. V trimming: 4 bases; J trimming: 7 bases; junction bases outside the gene matches: 11. The CDR3 extends over 17 amino acids. Germline CDR1 is SEHNR and CDR2 is FQNEAQ (reference sequence). The CDR3 nucleotides are TGTGCCAGCAGCTACCAAGGCTGGGGGACTAGCGGGAATGAGCAGTTCTTC. The encoded protein is CASSYQGWGTSGNEQFF.

This clonotype was counted only a few times. The chain links TRBV28 to TRBJ1-2, with no clear D. V was trimmed by 8 bases and J by 8 bases, leaving 18 bases between them. Germline CDR1 MDHEN, CDR2 SYDVKM. The CDR3 length is 13 residues. CDR3 DNA: TGTGCCAGCGCCGGTACGGGCCGTCGAGGCTACACCTTC. Protein sequence: CASAGTGRRGYTF.

The V and J genes are TRBV7-9 and TRBJ2-1; 8 nucleotides align to TRBD2. Germline CDR1 SEHNR, CDR2 FQNEAQ (reference sequence). This CDR3 is 12 amino acids long. V was pared by 3 bases and J by 10 bases, with 2 bases of the junction left unmatched. DNA of the CDR3: TGTGCCAGCAGCTTTAAGCGGGAGGAGCAGTTCTTC. Residues: CASSFKREEQFF.

This clonotype was detected many times. This sequence joins TRBV6-1 and TRBJ2-5; 7 bases are shared with TRBD2. Losses at the gene ends were 6 bases for V and 4 bases for J; bases not matched to a gene: 8. Per germline, CDR1 MNHNS and CDR2 SASEGT. The CDR3 loop spans 14 amino acids. CDR3 coding DNA: TGTGCCAGCAGGTCGACTAGCCGGCCAGAGACCCAGTACTTC. It encodes CASRSTSRPETQYF.

This clonotype showed up just a few times. The chain has TRBV12-3 or TRBV12-4 and TRBJ2-2, with TRBD1 matching 8 bases. Trimming removed 3 bases from V and 6 bases from J; junction bases left unmatched: 6. The CDR3 is 15 residues long. The CDR3 region has the DNA TGTGCCAGCAGTTTGGGACAGGTTGACGCCGGGGAGCTGTTTTTT. Its translation: CASSLGQVDAGELFF.